This entry describes one T cell receptor beta chain. The antigen is undetermined. Trimming took off 0 bases at V and 5 bases at J, with 14 bases between the two ends. Germline CDR1 and CDR2: SGHRS and YFSETQ. The CDR3 has 15 residues. This sample is part of a study of a mutant IDH1 vaccine in newly diagnosed glioma. Study details: Eight vaccine doses were administered to patients at weeks 1, 3, 5, 7, 11, 15, 19 and 23. Of treated patients, around 60% were men and approximately 40% women, averaging roughly 40 years.

Study results and caveats: It was over 85% of patients that developed vaccine-induced immune responses.

The assay was immunoSEQ multiplex PCR, and TCRdb's table has in-frame clones only and misses some. The sample lists 55,000 to 70,000 clones; around 89% were seen once. Stated time point: week 11, during vaccination. Doses consisted of 300 ug of mutant IDH1 20-mer peptide each, paired with topical imiquimod. New WHO grade 3 or 4 astrocytomas that were IDH1-mutant and ATRX-lost occurred in the donors. The clonotype comes from a man in his forties with glioma. Sequenced here: PBMCs, sampled from a glioma patient whose treatment included an IDH1 peptide vaccine. J is TRBJ2-5 and V is TRBV5-1; D perhaps matches TRBD2 (7 bases). CDR3: CASSLDGGGGETQYF. The CDR3 DNA follows: TGCGCCAGCAGCTTGGATGGGGGGGGCGGGGAGACCCAGTACTTC.